What follows are 10 T cell receptor beta chains derived from one specimen sequenced in a study of T cell repertoires in cytomegalovirus infection. MiXCR, run by TCRdb on the reads, gives a single entry per CDR3 protein. The table records hundreds of thousands of distinct CDR3 sequences, roughly 30% of them present only once. Material for sequencing was PBMCs. Receptors were obtained from a human donor in good health (CMV status not recorded). Some clones in this sample may be carry-over from other donors' samples.

The chain joins TRBV7-8 to TRBJ1-5; D is unresolved. In germline, CDR1 is SGHVS, CDR2 FQNEAQ. Trimming left V 8 bases short and J 0 bases short, with 17 bases between. CDR3 length: 16 amino acids. The CDR3 bases are TGTGCCAGCCGCTACCAACACTCATATAGCAATCAGCCCCAGCATTTT. It specifies CASRYQHSYSNQPQHF.

This chain's CDR3 is CASTPFLVSTDTQYF. The CDR3 DNA sequence: TGTGCCAGCACCCCATTTTTGGTGAGCACAGATACGCAGTATTTT. The rearrangement links TRBV6-1 to TRBJ2-3; D uncertain. This CDR3 has 15 residues. Germline CDR1 is MNHNS and CDR2 is SASEGT. Trimming took 7 bases from V and 0 from J, leaving 14 bases between them.

This sequence joins TRBV6-5 and TRBJ1-2, with D hard to call. The CDR3 totals 15 residues. Deletions cut 6 bases from V and 3 bases from J, with 17 bases between. Germline CDR1 reads MNHEY; CDR2 reads SVGAGI. The CDR3 protein is CASSPSGRAHYGYTF. CDR3 DNA sequence: TGTGCCAGCAGCCCCTCCGGCCGAGCTCACTATGGCTACACCTTC.

This rearrangement joins TRBV5-5 to TRBJ1-5, with 7 positions matching TRBD1. V shed 3 bases and J 3 bases; nucleotides not matched to a gene: 3. Per the germline V gene, CDR1 is SGHKS and CDR2 is YYEKEE (reference sequence). The CDR3 spans 14 residues. CDR3 protein: CASSSGQLNQPQHF. CDR3 nucleotide sequence: TGTGCCAGCAGCTCGGGACAGCTCAATCAGCCCCAGCATTTT.

This clonotype was found many times. The junction does not match germline at one end; this may be a read error. The chain combines TRBV28 with TRBJ2-7; D is perhaps TRBD1 or TRBD2 (5 bases each). The germline gives CDR1 MDHEN, CDR2 SYDVKM. The CDR3 loop spans 14 amino acids. In DNA form, the CDR3 reads TGTGCCAGCAGTCCCGGGACGGACACCTACGGGCAGTACTTC. It yields the protein CASSPGTDTYGQYF.

There are many counts of this clonotype. V and J are TRBV7-2 and TRBJ2-1, with 8 nucleotides matching TRBD2. Germline CDR1 reads SGHTA; CDR2 reads FQGNSA. Trimming took 5 bases from V and 7 from J; bases not matched to a gene: 10. CDR3 size: 15 residues. CDR3 sequence reads: CASSRGGGGENEQFF. The CDR3 DNA reads as TGTGCCAGCAGCCGGGGGGGAGGGGGAGAGAATGAGCAGTTCTTC. Full variable domain (remainder filled in from reference TRBV7-2 and TRBJ2-1): GAGVSQSPSNKVTEKGKDVELRCDPISGHTALYWYRQSLGQGLEFLIYFQGNSAPDKSGLPSDRFSAERTGGSVSTLTIQRTQQEDSAVYLCASSRGGGGENEQFFGPGTRLTVL.

This chain joins TRBV7-9 and TRBJ2-7; D not certain. Germline V lookup: CDR1 SEHNR, CDR2 FQNEAQ (reference sequence). V gave up 5 bases and J gave up 2 bases, with 13 bases separating them. This CDR3 spans 14 amino acids. The CDR3 reads CASSPSGLPYEQYF. The CDR3 DNA is TGTGCCAGCAGCCCCTCTGGGCTACCCTACGAGCAGTACTTC.

V usage is TRBV28 and J usage is TRBJ2-7, with D possibly being TRBD1 (6 bases). The CDR3 contains 14 residues. Trimming removed 6 bases at V and 2 bases at J, with 14 bases between. Looked up from germline, CDR1 is MDHEN and CDR2 is SYDVKM. The CDR3 nucleotides read TGTGCCAGCAGCGAACAGGGTAGTGCCTACGAGCAGTACTTC. Translated: CASSEQGSAYEQYF.

In its sample, this clonotype was seen a few times. V is TRBV18 and J is TRBJ1-1; weak D call: TRBD1 (6 bases). The ends were cut back, 5 bases at V and 6 bases at J, with 16 bases in the middle. This CDR3 is built from 14 residues. Germline values: CDR1 KGHSH, CDR2 LQKENI. The CDR3 loop is CASSYTGRGPEAFF. DNA of the CDR3: TGTGCCAGCTCATACACAGGGAGAGGTCCTGAAGCTTTCTTT.

This clonotype was seen more than once but under ten times. The genes are TRBV19 and TRBJ2-2; D not resolved. The V gene's germline CDR1 is LNHDA and CDR2 SQIVND (reference sequence). CDR3 length: 15 amino acids. The V gene lost 9 bases and the J gene lost 0 bases, with 14 bases spanning the gap. For the CDR3, the DNA is TGTGCCAGCAAACACGGACCCGCGAACACCGGGGAGCTGTTTTTT. It specifies CASKHGPANTGELFF.